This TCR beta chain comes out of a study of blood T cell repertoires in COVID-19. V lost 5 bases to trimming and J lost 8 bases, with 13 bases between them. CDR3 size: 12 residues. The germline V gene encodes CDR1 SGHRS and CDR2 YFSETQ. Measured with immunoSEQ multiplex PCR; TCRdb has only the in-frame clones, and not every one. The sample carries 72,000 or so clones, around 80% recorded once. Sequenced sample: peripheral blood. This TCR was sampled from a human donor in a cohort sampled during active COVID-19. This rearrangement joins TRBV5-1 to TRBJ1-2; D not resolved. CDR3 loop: CASREPGGGYTF. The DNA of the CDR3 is TGCGCCAGCAGAGAGCCTGGCGGGGGCTACACCTTC.